This is a list of T cell receptor beta chains from one sample in a study of cytomegalovirus exposure and HLA in healthy donors. Sequenced by immunoSEQ multiplex PCR; TCRdb stores in-frame clones only, minus some. The sample includes around 140,000 clones, about 81% of them seen just once. Sequencing was performed on PBMCs. The receptors here all came from a woman aged 45-65 years in good health and CMV-seropositive. The CDR3 runs from the conserved cysteine through the conserved F or W. A D gene is named only where the DNA matches it firmly. Clone size is given for some rows only: seen once, a few or many times, or a class if the clone is expanded.

clone_size,d_call,v_call,j_call,cdr3_nt,cdr3_aa
NA,TRBD1,TRBV6-4,TRBJ1-5,TGTGCCAGCAGCCCCGGGACAGGGGACGGTCAGCCCCAGCATTTT,CASSPGTGDGQPQHF
NA,NA,TRBV6-1,TRBJ1-5,TGTGCCAGCAGTGAACGGGGGGCCGGCAATCAGCCCCAGCATTTT,CASSERGAGNQPQHF
NA,TRBD1,TRBV7-9,TRBJ2-1,TGTGCCAGCAGACCACCGGGACAGGGGGCCTACAATGAGCAGTTCTTC,CASRPPGQGAYNEQFF
NA,TRBD1,TRBV6-5,TRBJ1-2,TGTGCCAGCAGTAACGCCGGGACAGGGTTTGGCTACACCTTC,CASSNAGTGFGYTF
NA,TRBD2,TRBV6-5,TRBJ2-3,TGTGCCAGCAGTTGGGGGGGTTTCGGCGCAGATACGCAGTATTTT,CASSWGGFGADTQYF
NA,NA,TRBV25-1,TRBJ2-7,TGTGCCAGCAGCCCCGGGGTAGGCGAGCAGTACTTC,CASSPGVGEQYF
NA,TRBD2,TRBV4-2,TRBJ2-5,TGTGCCAGCAGCCAAGTTACCATAGCGGGAGACCGGGAGGCCCAGTACTTC,CASSQVTIAGDREAQYF
NA,TRBD2,TRBV27,TRBJ2-1,TGTGCCAGCAGTTTTGGACTAGCGGACTACAATGAGCAGTTCTTC,CASSFGLADYNEQFF
few,NA,TRBV6-5,TRBJ1-1,TGTGCCAGCCGGGCGGGGGTATACACTGAAGCTTTCTTT,CASRAGVYTEAFF
few,NA,TRBV28,TRBJ2-2,TGTGCCAGCAGTTTAATTGTGGGAGGACGCGCCGGGGAGCTGTTTTTT,CASSLIVGGRAGELFF
NA,NA,TRBV27,TRBJ2-1,TGTGCCAGCAAACGGGACTTCTCCCCCTACAATGAGCAGTTCTTC,CASKRDFSPYNEQFF
few,NA,TRBV5-4,TRBJ1-1,TGTGCCAGCAGCTTGGTCAGGAACACTGAAGCTTTCTTT,CASSLVRNTEAFF
NA,NA,TRBV7-2,TRBJ1-4,TGTGCCAGCAGCTTAATACAGGGAAATGAAAAACTGTTTTTT,CASSLIQGNEKLFF
few,NA,TRBV28,TRBJ2-5,TGTGCCAGCAGATTTCACTCACGGGGTTTCGAGACCCAGTACTTC,CASRFHSRGFETQYF
NA,TRBD2,TRBV7-8,TRBJ2-7,TGTGCCAGCAGCTTAGTAGGAACTAGCGGAAGCTACGAGCAGTACTTC,CASSLVGTSGSYEQYF
NA,NA,TRBV19,TRBJ2-1,TGTGCCAGTGCTATTTCCAGGGGTAATGAGCAGTTCTTC,CASAISRGNEQFF
NA,NA,TRBV4-2,TRBJ1-5,TGTGCCAGCAGCCAGGGGGGGCCCCAGCATTTT,CASSQGGPQHF
NA,TRBD1,TRBV5-4,TRBJ2-3,TGTGCCAGCAGCACGCGACAGGGCGGAGATACGCAGTATTTT,CASSTRQGGDTQYF
NA,TRBD1,TRBV9,TRBJ1-2,TGTGCCAGCAGCGTAGAAGTACAGGGGGAGTATGGCTACACCTTC,CASSVEVQGEYGYTF
NA,TRBD1,TRBV6-4,TRBJ1-5,TGTGCCAGCAGCCGGGACAGTTATCAGCCCCAGCATTTT,CASSRDSYQPQHF
once,TRBD1,TRBV29-1,TRBJ2-7,TGCAGCGTTTACCGGGACAGGGATTCCTACGAGCAGTACTTC,CSVYRDRDSYEQYF
NA,NA,TRBV2,TRBJ2-1,TGTGCCAGTTTACTAGTTTACAATGAGCAGTTCTTC,CASLLVYNEQFF
once,NA,TRBV29-1,TRBJ1-1,TGCAGCGTTGAAGGTAAGGGGACAAAATCAGCTTTCTTT,CSVEGKGTKSAFF
NA,NA,TRBV2,TRBJ1-2,TGTGCCAGTTCATCCCAGGGCATTAACTATGGCTACACCTTC,CASSSQGINYGYTF